These T cell receptor beta chains were read from a single sample in a study of blood T cell repertoires in COVID-19. This table comes from immunoSEQ multiplex PCR, and its TCRdb copy is limited to in-frame clones, with some not included. The table shows over 200,000 clones, with 70% to 85% occurring only once. Specimen: peripheral blood. These receptors were obtained from an elderly woman with COVID-19, enrolled during active disease. CDR3s leave out the opening cysteine and the closing phenylalanine or tryptophan. Each record gives: D gene, V gene, CDR3 protein. D genes are given only for firm matches.

TRBD1	TRBV6-5	ASTAPGQGPGELF
NA	TRBV28	ASWEVNTEAF
NA	TRBV2	ASTSLGEVGEQF
TRBD2	TRBV19	ATIDRTSAYNEQF
TRBD1	TRBV28	ASSQIQGGDQPQH
TRBD2	TRBV6-1	ASRLAGRDTQY
TRBD1	TRBV5-1	ASSSTGARGNTIY
TRBD2	TRBV5-1	ASRETGGPETQY
NA	TRBV28	ASTRAMNTEAF
NA	TRBV20-1	SAPSVYEQY
TRBD1	TRBV3-1/TRBV3-2	ASGTAGEKLF
TRBD2	TRBV5-6	ASQTETSGDYNEQF
TRBD1	TRBV7-3	ASSSGPGGNEQF
TRBD1	TRBV4-1	ASSPWTGEGYT
NA	TRBV7-7	ASSLVQGRETQY
TRBD2	TRBV28	ASTGGSGRSNEQF
TRBD1	TRBV3-1/TRBV3-2	ASSSYRGGTEAF
NA	TRBV5-1	ASSPQGGANNEQF
NA	TRBV10-3	AARSGGSNEKLF
TRBD1	TRBV5-1	ASSPNPWTGNQPQH